The clone carrying this T cell receptor (beta chain) was seen only a few times. Its antigen is not known. TCRdb analysed the 5' RACE reads with MiXCR anew, one entry per CDR3 protein. The sample comprises 450,000 or so distinct CDR3 sequences, roughly 26% of which are singletons, and 0.89% rests with the top ten. These data belong to a study of CD8 T cells in ankylosing spondylitis. Regarding the study as a whole: The study looked at matched synovial fluid samples from ankylosing spondylitis patients. Disease-linked clones were reported to be significantly enriched there. A motif of roughly 8 highly homologous TCR beta variants was seen as apparently characteristic of ankylosing spondylitis blood.

In germline, CDR1 is SGHAT, CDR2 FQDESV (reference sequence). With V trimmed by 4 bases and J by 5 bases, 21 bases remained unmatched. The CDR3 covers 20 residues. Sequenced material: blood, either unsorted or a sorted T cell fraction (not recorded which). The chain has TRBV11-1 and TRBJ1-5, with 9 bases identical to TRBD1. The TCR sequence derives from a male donor with ankylosing spondylitis. As DNA, the CDR3 is TGTGCCAGCAGCTCAGCAAGAGGAACAGGGGGCAAAGGCGGGGATCAGCCCCAGCATTTT. This translates into CASSSARGTGGKGGDQPQHF.